The next 32 T cell receptor beta chains were all read from a single sample in a study of blood T cell repertoires in COVID-19. Measured with immunoSEQ multiplex PCR; TCRdb has only the in-frame clones, and not every one. The table has about 55,000 clones, 82% seen once. The sample comprised peripheral blood. These receptors were taken from a human donor in a cohort sampled during active or convalescent COVID-19.

This clone was detected only a few times. The chain combines TRBV25-1 with TRBJ2-2; the match to TRBD2 covers 9 bases. Trimming cost V 6 bases and J 6 bases; bases outside gene matches: 8. Per the germline V gene, CDR1 is MGHDK and CDR2 is SYGVNS. This CDR3 is 15 amino acids long. CDR3 loop: CASSDSGGVSGELFF. The CDR3, as DNA: TGTGCCAGCAGCGATAGCGGGGGTGTTTCCGGGGAGCTGTTTTTT. Combining the CDR3 with reference TRBV25-1 and TRBJ2-2 gives the whole variable domain EADIYQTPRYLVIGTGKKITLECSQTMGHDKMYWYQQDPGMELHLIHYSYGVNSTEKGDLSSESTVSRIRTEHFPLTLESARPSHTSQYLCASSDSGGVSGELFFGEGSRLTVL.

The DNA of the CDR3 is TGTGCCAGCAGTTACTCGTCCAGGGTTGGCTACACCTTC. Translation: CASSYSSRVGYTF. The J gene is TRBJ1-2, the V gene TRBV6-2 or TRBV6-3; perhaps TRBD1 as D (5 bases). The CDR3 is 13 amino acids. The germline gives CDR1 MNHEY, CDR2 SVGEGT. V gave up 0 bases and J gave up 7 bases, with 9 bases separating them.

This rearrangement joins TRBV6-2 or TRBV6-3 to TRBJ2-7, with 9 bases matching TRBD1. CDR3 length equals 15 residues. CDR1 MNHEY and CDR2 SVGEGT come from the germline V gene. V gave up 2 bases and J gave up 0 bases; unmatched junction bases: 2. The DNA of the CDR3 is TGTGCCAGCAGTTACGGGGGACAGGGCTCCTACGAGCAGTACTTC. This gives the protein CASSYGGQGSYEQYF.

The V and J genes are TRBV4-3 and TRBJ2-1, with 7 nucleotides matching TRBD1. Per germline, CDR1 LGHNA and CDR2 YSLEER. The CDR3 loop spans 16 amino acids. The trim removed 4 bases at V and 7 bases at J, leaving 13 bases unmatched. CDR3 sequence reads: CASSLLLTRQGNEQFF. DNA of the CDR3: TGCGCCAGCAGCCTCTTACTCACTAGACAGGGAAATGAGCAGTTCTTC.

This sequence joins TRBV6-5 and TRBJ1-1; D is ambiguous. Germline V gene lookup returns CDR1 MNHEY and CDR2 SVGAGI. V was pared by 6 bases and J by 1 base, with 9 bases between. The CDR3 has 13 amino acids. The CDR3, as DNA: TGTGCCAGCAGCAGGCCCGGGAACACTGAAGCTTTCTTT. Translated: CASSRPGNTEAFF.

The genes are TRBV10-3 and TRBJ2-1; 16 nucleotides line up with TRBD2. The V gene's germline CDR1 is ENHRY and CDR2 SYGVKD. Losses at the gene ends were 0 bases for V and 1 base for J; bases not matched to a gene: 6. This CDR3 has 20 residues. The CDR3 DNA sequence: TGTGCCATCAGTGAGTCCGTGGGACTAGCGGGGGGGCGTTCCTACAATGAGCAGTTCTTC. Translated: CAISESVGLAGGRSYNEQFF.

This chain links TRBV30 with TRBJ2-3; tentatively, D is TRBD1 (5 bases). Germline V CDR1 and CDR2: GTSNPN, SVGIG (reference sequence). Trimming took 2 bases from V and 4 from J, leaving 7 bases between them. CDR3 length: 12 residues. The CDR3 here is CAWSQGADTQYF. CDR3 coding DNA: TGTGCCTGGAGTCAGGGTGCAGATACGCAGTATTTT.

This chain connects TRBV12-5 to TRBJ1-6, with D unresolved. V was trimmed by 1 base and J by 8 bases, leaving 3 bases between them. Germline V lookup: CDR1 LGHNT, CDR2 FRNRAP. This CDR3 comprises 12 residues. CDR3 coding DNA: TGTGCTAGTGGTTTGGACTATTCACCCCTCCACTTT. Protein: CASGLDYSPLHF.

The chain combines TRBV19 with TRBJ2-6; D might be TRBD1 (6 bases). Between the trimmed V and J ends, which lost 6 bases and 0 bases, there was a span of 12 bases. Germline V gives CDR1 LNHDA, CDR2 SQIVND (reference sequence). The CDR3 has 16 amino acids. The CDR3 bases are TGTGCCAGTAGAGATACAGGGTCCTCTGGGGCCAACGTCCTGACTTTC. Protein product: CASRDTGSSGANVLTF. The variable domain in full, completed from reference TRBV19 and TRBJ2-6, reads DGGITQSPKYLFRKEGQNVTLSCEQNLNHDAMYWYRQDPGQGLRLIYYSQIVNDFQKGDIAEGYSVSREKKESFPLTVTSAQKNPTAFYLCASRDTGSSGANVLTFGAGSRLTVL.

This chain joins TRBV5-4 and TRBJ2-7, with TRBD1 matching 9 bases. The CDR3 contains 14 residues. CDR1 and CDR2 from the germline V gene are SGHNT and YYREEE (reference sequence). The V segment lost 3 bases and the J segment 3 bases; nucleotides outside the gene matches: 4. This CDR3 reads CASSSRTGDYEQYF. The CDR3 DNA sequence: TGTGCCAGCAGCTCCAGGACAGGGGACTACGAGCAGTACTTC.

DNA for the CDR3: TGTGCCTGGAGTGTACTGGGGGCGCGTGGCACTGAAGCTTTCTTT. Its translation: CAWSVLGARGTEAFF. This chain joins TRBV30 and TRBJ1-1; tentative D call: TRBD1 (6 bases). The CDR3 is made up of 15 amino acids. Germline lookup yields CDR1 GTSNPN and CDR2 SVGIG (reference sequence). V gave up 0 bases and J gave up 4 bases, with 15 bases separating them.

This clone was picked up a small number of times. The chain combines TRBV19 with TRBJ1-6; the D is unclear. Trimming took 1 base from V and 7 from J, leaving 14 bases between them. This CDR3 spans 16 amino acids. The germline gives CDR1 LNHDA, CDR2 SQIVND (reference sequence). The CDR3 sequence: CASSIGAGGRNSPLHF. CDR3 DNA sequence: TGTGCCAGTAGTATAGGGGCCGGAGGAAGGAATTCACCCCTCCACTTT.

The V gene is TRBV6-5, the J gene TRBJ2-7; 9 nucleotides line up with TRBD1. CDR3 length: 15 amino acids. V lost 2 bases to trimming and J lost 4 bases; unmatched junction nucleotides: 6. Germline V CDR1 and CDR2: MNHEY, SVGAGI. The CDR3 spells CASSYQRTGAYEQYF. Written as DNA, the CDR3 is TGTGCCAGCAGTTACCAGAGGACAGGGGCTTACGAGCAGTACTTC.

This chain connects TRBV3-1 (or the pseudogene TRBV3-2) to TRBJ1-2; D is possibly TRBD1 (6 bases). The CDR3 is 14 residues long. Per the germline V gene, CDR1 is LGHDT and CDR2 is YNNKEL (reference sequence). Trimming cost V 2 bases and J 2 bases, with 9 bases left between them. CDR3 DNA: TGTGCCAGCAGCCAAAGGCAGGGGAACTATGGCTACACCTTC. This sequence encodes CASSQRQGNYGYTF.

V usage is TRBV7-3 and J usage is TRBJ2-7; D remains ambiguous. This CDR3 contains 13 residues. Trimming left V 1 base short and J 5 bases short, with 9 bases between. Looked up from germline, CDR1 is SGHTA and CDR2 is FQGTGA. The CDR3 spells CASSLNRGHEQYF. CDR3 nucleotide sequence: TGTGCCAGCAGCTTAAATCGCGGTCACGAGCAGTACTTC.

This chain links TRBV7-2 with TRBJ2-5; 10 positions agree with TRBD2. CDR1 SGHTA and CDR2 FQGNSA come from the germline V gene. The CDR3 totals 14 residues. V lost 3 bases, J lost 3 bases, and 1 base stayed unmatched. CDR3 DNA sequence: TGTGCCAGCAGCTTGGGACTAGCGAAAGAGACCCAGTACTTC. This encodes CASSLGLAKETQYF.

The rearrangement links TRBV6-6 to TRBJ1-6; perhaps TRBD1 as D (5 bases). Germline V gene lookup returns CDR1 MNHNY and CDR2 SVGAGI (reference sequence). The CDR3 runs 16 residues. Trimming pared 6 bases from V and 5 bases from J, leaving 17 bases between. As DNA, the CDR3 is TGTGCCAGCAGGCGAAACCCGGGACTCGATAATTCACCCCTCCACTTT. It encodes CASRRNPGLDNSPLHF.

This clone was found a few times. CDR3 nucleotide sequence: TGTGCCAGCAGTCTGCGGGGGGCCTACACCGGGGAGCTGTTTTTT. Its translation: CASSLRGAYTGELFF. This chain joins TRBV28 and TRBJ2-2, with 8 bases identical to TRBD2. Unmatched junction bases numbered 5, after V lost 5 bases and J lost 3 bases. This CDR3 region has 15 residues. The germline gives CDR1 MDHEN, CDR2 SYDVKM.

V and J are TRBV2 and TRBJ1-6, with 7 positions matching TRBD1. Trimming at V came to 8 bases and at J to 9 bases, leaving 10 bases not matched to a gene. The CDR3 spans 14 residues. Germline values: CDR1 SNHLY, CDR2 FYNNEI. The DNA of the CDR3 is TGTGCCAGCTACACCGGGACAGTTGGTTCACCCCTCCACTTT. It translates to CASYTGTVGSPLHF.

The chain has TRBV6-5 and TRBJ1-3, with 7 bases that match TRBD1. The germline V gene encodes CDR1 MNHEY and CDR2 SVGAGI. This CDR3 has 15 amino acids. Trimming at V came to 5 bases and at J to 0 bases, leaving 4 bases not matched to a gene. CDR3 protein: CASSLRDSSGNTIYF. The DNA of the CDR3 is TGTGCCAGCAGTCTCCGGGACAGCTCTGGAAACACCATATATTTT.

This clone was recorded only once. A junction boundary mismatches the germline segment, possibly from a read error. The chain combines TRBV27 with TRBJ2-7, with a weak D call TRBD1 (6 bases). Germline V gene data show CDR1 as MNHEY and CDR2 as SMNVEV (reference sequence). This CDR3 is 12 amino acids long. The chain's CDR3 is CASSLRDRPLFF. The CDR3 DNA sequence: TGTGCCAGCAGTTTAAGAGACAGGCCCCTATTCTTC.

The chain couples TRBV7-9 to TRBJ1-5, with D perhaps matching TRBD1 (5 bases). Germline assignment: CDR1 SEHNR and CDR2 FQNEAQ (reference sequence). The CDR3 sequence is 16 residues long. The germline V and J ends were trimmed by 4 bases and 0 bases, with 13 bases remaining between them. The DNA of the CDR3 is TGTGCCAGCAGCTGGGGGACTGGTTATAGCAATCAGCCCCAGCATTTT. Amino acids: CASSWGTGYSNQPQHF. Full variable domain (remainder filled in from reference TRBV7-9 and TRBJ1-5): DTGVSQNPRHKITKRGQNVTFRCDPISEHNRLYWYRQTLGQGPEFLTYFQNEAQLEKSRLLSDRFSAERPKGSFSTLEIQRTEQGDSAMYLCASSWGTGYSNQPQHFGDGTRLSIL.

The rearrangement uses TRBV4-2 and TRBJ1-1; the D is unclear. The CDR3 is made up of 14 amino acids. V dropped 0 bases and J dropped 7 bases, with 12 bases sitting between them. Germline V lookup: CDR1 LGHNA, CDR2 YNFKEQ. CDR3 sequence reads: CASSQEVRGSEAFF. CDR3 nucleotide sequence: TGTGCCAGCAGCCAAGAGGTTCGTGGGAGTGAAGCTTTCTTT.

The chain couples TRBV27 to TRBJ2-2; 9 nucleotides line up with TRBD2. The germline gives CDR1 MNHEY, CDR2 SMNVEV (reference sequence). There are 14 residues in the CDR3. V gave up 4 bases and J gave up 4 bases; unmatched junction bases: 1. The CDR3: CASSSGLATGELFF. The CDR3 bases are TGTGCCAGCAGTTCGGGACTAGCCACCGGGGAGCTGTTTTTT.

V usage is TRBV5-4 and J usage is TRBJ2-7; TRBD1 might be the D (7 bases). This CDR3 contains 14 residues. The germline V gene has CDR1 SGHNT and CDR2 YYREEE (reference sequence). Trimming cost V 1 base and J 3 bases, with 11 bases left between them. This CDR3 reads CASSLPGGHYEQYF. Here the CDR3 DNA reads TGTGCCAGCAGCTTGCCAGGGGGGCACTACGAGCAGTACTTC.

The J gene is TRBJ2-3, the V gene TRBV7-9, with a possible D match to TRBD1 (6 bases). The CDR3 covers 17 residues. Germline-derived CDR1 and CDR2 are SEHNR and FQNEAQ (reference sequence). Trimming removed 1 base from V and 3 bases from J, with 17 bases in between. DNA for the CDR3: TGTGCCAGCAGCTTAGGGAACGTAATCCAGGGGACAGATACGCAGTATTTT. Translating it yields CASSLGNVIQGTDTQYF. The variable domain in full, with the rest retrieved from reference TRBV7-9 and TRBJ2-3, is DTGVSQNPRHKITKRGQNVTFRCDPISEHNRLYWYRQTLGQGPEFLTYFQNEAQLEKSRLLSDRFSAERPKGSFSTLEIQRTEQGDSAMYLCASSLGNVIQGTDTQYFGPGTRLTVL.

V usage is TRBV7-3 and J usage is TRBJ1-2; D is perhaps TRBD1 (5 bases). Germline CDR1 and CDR2: SGHTA and FQGTGA. This CDR3 is built from 16 residues. The V end was cut by 5 bases, the J end by 6 bases, with 22 bases between. The CDR3 sequence is CASSPEGARGYHGYTF. In nucleotides, the CDR3 is TGTGCCAGCAGCCCAGAGGGCGCCCGGGGGTACCATGGCTACACCTTC.

The genes are TRBV6-4 and TRBJ2-5; TRBD1 matches at 10 bases. The CDR3 contains 15 residues. Germline V gene data show CDR1 as MRHNA and CDR2 as SNTAGT. The ends lost 8 bases at V and 4 bases at J; junction bases unmatched: 10. CDR3 region: CASSTGTGEGETQYF. The DNA for the CDR3 is TGTGCCAGCTCTACAGGGACAGGGGAGGGAGAGACCCAGTACTTC.

This clone occurred a few times. The J gene is TRBJ2-3, the V gene TRBV10-3; 13 bases align to TRBD2. The germline gives CDR1 ENHRY, CDR2 SYGVKD. Trimming took 3 bases from V and 1 from J; bases not matched to a gene: 7. This CDR3 region has 18 residues. The DNA for the CDR3 is TGTGCCATCAGTGACGGGACTAGCGGGGTACTAGGCACAGATACGCAGTATTTT. Its translation is CAISDGTSGVLGTDTQYF.

This sequence joins TRBV6-2 or TRBV6-3 and TRBJ1-2; D is unclear. The germline gives CDR1 MNHEY, CDR2 SVGEGT. Trimming cost V 5 bases and J 0 bases, with 7 bases left between them. The CDR3 covers 13 residues. Here the CDR3 DNA reads TGTGCCAGCAGTCGGGAGGCTAACTATGGCTACACCTTC. Residues: CASSREANYGYTF.

V gene TRBV2 combines with J gene TRBJ2-2; 7 positions agree with TRBD2. Germline loops: CDR1 SNHLY, CDR2 FYNNEI. With V trimmed by 6 bases and J by 0 bases, 1 base remained unmatched. This CDR3 contains 14 residues. Here the CDR3 reads CASRGLANTGELFF. In DNA form, the CDR3 reads TGTGCCAGCAGAGGACTAGCGAACACCGGGGAGCTGTTTTTT.

The chain joins TRBV7-9 to TRBJ1-1; D is unresolved. V lost 2 bases to trimming and J lost 3 bases, with 4 bases between them. CDR3 length: 12 amino acids. In germline, CDR1 is SEHNR, CDR2 FQNEAQ (reference sequence). The CDR3 nucleotides read TGTGCCAGCAGCTTACAGGACACTGAAGCTTTCTTT. Amino acids: CASSLQDTEAFF. Looking up the rest from reference TRBV7-9 and TRBJ1-1 gives the full variable domain: DTGVSQNPRHKITKRGQNVTFRCDPISEHNRLYWYRQTLGQGPEFLTYFQNEAQLEKSRLLSDRFSAERPKGSFSTLEIQRTEQGDSAMYLCASSLQDTEAFFGQGTRLTVV.